This TCR beta chain was sequenced in a study of cytomegalovirus exposure and HLA in healthy donors (dated by TCRdb to the late 2010s). In terms of the full investigation: According to a later analysis, one platform produced both the 110 or so validation repertoires and the approximately 660 repertoires of the first cohort. Besides the first cohort of approximately 710 subjects, a separate validation cohort made up of 95 to 150 different subjects was used. The study aimed to test whether cataloging public T cell receptors could reveal signatures of past pathogen exposure. To predict cytomegalovirus infection status, the study brought together high-throughput TCR immunosequencing, statistical association of individual TCRs with disease status, and machine learning. Broad study findings and their caveats: A total of fewer than 200 TCR beta chains were listed by the study as associated with cytomegalovirus. It was suggested by the authors that the approach could potentially be generalized to other disease states and immunological phenotypes. Across donors, most TCR sequences were observed very rarely, whereas some public TCRs were present in many individuals. Three of the identified cytomegalovirus-associated TCR beta chains were confirmed in vitro to be specific for cytomegalovirus antigens. The classifier was reported to diagnose cytomegalovirus status with high specificity and sensitivity in both the original and validation cohorts. The validation cohort had no HLA typing available for a later analysis, so co-occurrence within that cohort was assessed over all 130 or so repertoires. Of the cluster scores, approximately 94% were above 0 in a later analysis, which found that TCRs clustered in the first cohort also tended to co-occur in the 120 or so validation repertoires.

Separate from the roughly 700-subject first cohort, the validation cohort of around 130 subjects was the group to which the donors belonged. The library was made by the immunoSEQ multiplex PCR assay. As for how the authors treated the data: A statistical classification framework was built to diagnose cytomegalovirus status from the catalog of TCR beta chain sequences. TCRdb re-hosts the immuneACCESS table, in-frame sequences only. Its copies lack some clones; in the studies checked, an unresolved V gene accounts for under half of them, and the cause for the rest is not known. The V and J calls and clone size come from that table; D and trimming were worked out from the DNA. Recorded for this sample are some 190,000 clones; 86% of them occurred a single time. Over 1.3% of the sample rests with the top ten. The CDR3 goes from the cysteine to the phenylalanine over 15 residues. Here the CDR3 DNA is all that survives: 45 bases in frame from base 1. For CDR1 and CDR2, the germline V gene lists SGDLS and YYNGEE. V lost 4 bases and J lost 4 bases; the stretch between them is 12 bases long.

Remarks on this clone: Its cognate antigen has yet to be identified. No much larger clone exists at a distance of one base, and base qualities are not known.

This clonotype originated in a woman aged 18-29 years in good health and CMV-seronegative. The specimen sequenced was PBMCs. The chain is encoded by TRBV9 joined to TRBJ2-6; the D gene assignment is ambiguous. The CDR3 protein: CASSPHVGGANVLTF. The DNA reads as follows: TGTGCCAGCAGCCCCCACGTCGGGGGGGCCAACGTCCTGACTTTC.